This T cell receptor beta chain derives from a study of CD8 T cells in Susac syndrome. Sequencing of TCR beta was carried out in blood CD8+ and CD4+ T cells. TEMRA cells were enriched by FACS, and CD4+ and CD8+ T cells were negatively isolated. RNA amounts of about 0.5 to 1 ug underwent reverse transcription with random hexamers. Across 54 Vbeta and 13 Jbeta, immunoSEQ multiplex PCR amplified TCR beta CDR3. TCRdb used MiXCR to reprocess the immunoSEQ multiplex PCR reads, holding one entry per CDR3 protein. Here the sample spans approximately 160,000 distinct CDR3 sequences, approximately 94% being singletons. CDR3 length equals 16 residues. Germline V gene lookup returns CDR1 SEHNR and CDR2 FQNEAQ (reference sequence). Trimming pared 7 bases from V and 0 bases from J, leaving 13 bases between.

The receptor was isolated from a human donor with multiple sclerosis. The sequenced sample consisted of CD4+ T cells from PBMCs. V gene TRBV7-9 combines with J gene TRBJ2-6; D is perhaps TRBD1 or TRBD2 (5 bases each). This CDR3 is CASNLAGTSGANVLTF. The CDR3 nucleotides read TGTGCCAGCAATCTCGCCGGGACCTCTGGGGCCAACGTCCTGACTTTC.